These 9 T cell receptor beta chains were sequenced from one sample in a study of technical replicates of blood from a handful of donors. Libraries were prepared by immunoSEQ multiplex PCR; TCRdb keeps only in-frame clonotypes and omits some of them. The data show tens of thousands of clones, with over 95% seen just once and around 0.38% held by the top ten. The sequencing sample was made of T cells isolated from PBMCs. The receptors were sampled from a human donor in good health.

The DNA of the CDR3 is TGTGCCACCAGCCCGGACAGGGCCCAAGAGACCCAGTACTTC. This codes for CATSPDRAQETQYF. The V and J genes are TRBV15 and TRBJ2-5; the match to TRBD1 covers 8 bases. J gave up 1 base and V 5 bases, and 3 bases lay outside the gene matches. CDR1 LNHNV and CDR2 YYDKDF come from the germline V gene (reference sequence). The CDR3 loop spans 14 amino acids.

This clone was seen only once. The CDR3: CASSPRGETQYF. In nucleotides, the CDR3 is TGCGCCAGCAGCCCCAGGGGGGAGACCCAGTACTTC. The chain carries TRBV4-1 and TRBJ2-5; TRBD1 agrees at 7 bases. Per the germline V gene, CDR1 is MGHRA and CDR2 is YSYEKL. With 4 bases clipped from V and 5 bases from J, the junction kept 1 base outside the gene matches. The CDR3 loop spans 12 amino acids.

Note on this clone: The junction differs from germline at one of its ends, possibly a read error. The rearrangement links TRBV11-2 to TRBJ2-1; no clear D gene. The CDR3 spans 15 residues. Per the germline V gene, CDR1 is SGHAT and CDR2 is FQNNGV. The CDR3 region has the DNA TGTGCCAGCAGCTTAGTGACAAGCTCCTACAATGGGCAGTTCTTC. This codes for CASSLVTSSYNGQFF. Supplemented by reference TRBV11-2 and TRBJ2-1, the full variable domain reads EAGVAQSPRYKIIEKRQSVAFWCNPISGHATLYWYQQILGQGPKLLIQFQNNGVVDDSQLPKDRFSAERLKGVDSTLKIQPAKLEDSAVYLCASSLVTSSYNGQFFGPGTRLTVL.

The V call is TRBV9, the J call TRBJ1-2; 10 bases align to TRBD1. The CDR3 loop spans 15 amino acids. J lost 8 bases, V lost 3 bases, and 10 bases had no gene match. Germline V CDR1 and CDR2: SGDLS, YYNGEE. CDR3 in amino acids: CASSAGTGVIRGYTF. In DNA, the CDR3 is TGTGCCAGCAGCGCCGGGACAGGGGTGATTAGAGGCTACACCTTC.

The chain carries TRBV27 and TRBJ2-1; D is possibly TRBD1 (5 bases). The V end lost 5 bases, the J end lost 7 bases, and 12 bases lay between the germline ends. The CDR3 spans 13 residues. Germline V lookup: CDR1 MNHEY, CDR2 SMNVEV (reference sequence). The CDR3 loop reads CASSSKGHNEQFF. The CDR3 coding sequence is TGTGCCAGCAGTAGTAAAGGACATAATGAGCAGTTCTTC.

CDR3 region: CASSQRAGGTTDTQYF. Here the CDR3 DNA reads TGTGCCAGCAGCCAGCGGGCGGGAGGTACCACAGATACGCAGTATTTT. The chain uses TRBV7-3 and TRBJ2-3; TRBD2 matches 8 bases. V dropped 5 bases and J dropped 2; count of bases not matched to a gene: 9. CDR3 length equals 16 residues. In germline, CDR1 is SGHTA, CDR2 FQGTGA. Combining the CDR3 with reference TRBV7-3 and TRBJ2-3 gives the whole variable domain GAGVSQTPSNKVTEKGKYVELRCDPISGHTALYWYRQSLGQGPEFLIYFQGTGAADDSGLPNDRFFAVRPEGSVSTLKIQRTERGDSAVYLCASSQRAGGTTDTQYFGPGTRLTVL.

The chain is built from TRBV5-4 and TRBJ2-5, with D possibly TRBD2 on 5 matching bases. The germline V gene has CDR1 SGHNT and CDR2 YYREEE (reference sequence). CDR3 length equals 13 residues. V lost 4 bases and J lost 0, with 7 bases in between. CDR3 amino acids: CASSRTYQETQYF. As DNA, the CDR3 is TGTGCCAGCAGCCGGACTTACCAAGAGACCCAGTACTTC.

The rearrangement uses TRBV28 and TRBJ2-3; TRBD2 is a possible D gene (6 bases). The V end lost 2 bases, the J end lost 0 bases, and 9 bases lay between the germline ends. Germline CDR1 MDHEN, CDR2 SYDVKM. The CDR3 runs 15 residues. CDR3 in amino acids: CASSLGRESTDTQYF. Written as DNA, the CDR3 is TGTGCCAGCAGTTTAGGACGGGAGAGCACAGATACGCAGTATTTT.

The rearrangement uses TRBV5-1 and TRBJ2-7; 9 nucleotides match TRBD2. Germline assignment: CDR1 SGHRS and CDR2 YFSETQ. V lost 5 bases, J lost 2 bases, and 8 bases stayed unmatched. The CDR3 runs 15 residues. CDR3 in amino acids: CASSYQTSGTYEQYF. As DNA, the CDR3 is TGCGCCAGCAGTTACCAGACTAGCGGAACCTACGAGCAGTACTTC.